These T cell receptor beta chains were read from a single sample in a study of cytomegalovirus exposure and HLA in healthy donors. Profiling relied on immunoSEQ multiplex PCR, and the TCRdb table lists in-frame clones only, not all of them. Counted here are approximately 140,000 clones, roughly 85% occurring once; the ten biggest clones make up about 1%. The sequenced sample consisted of PBMCs. The receptors originated from a boy aged 5-17 years in good health and CMV-seronegative. CDR3s include the opening cysteine and the closing phenylalanine or tryptophan. The order of the fields is J gene, V gene, CDR3 protein.

j_call: TRBJ2-2
v_call: TRBV19
cdr3_aa: CASSSSDSSWAGELFF

j_call: TRBJ2-7
v_call: TRBV6-1
cdr3_aa: CASSEAETSFYEQYF

j_call: TRBJ1-1
v_call: TRBV5-6
cdr3_aa: CASRRLEGNTEAFF

j_call: TRBJ2-5
v_call: TRBV5-4
cdr3_aa: CASSPGQGYQETQYF

j_call: TRBJ1-1
v_call: TRBV6-5
cdr3_aa: CASSRQGSEAFF

j_call: TRBJ2-3
v_call: TRBV2
cdr3_aa: CASTGSSSTDTQYF

j_call: TRBJ2-7
v_call: TRBV19
cdr3_aa: CASSIDWSGVQYF

j_call: TRBJ2-7
v_call: TRBV7-8
cdr3_aa: CASSTRQGGDEQYF

j_call: TRBJ2-2
v_call: TRBV4-3
cdr3_aa: CASSHGTSTGELFF

j_call: TRBJ2-1
v_call: TRBV5-1
cdr3_aa: CASSLAGAAPYNEQFF

j_call: TRBJ2-1
v_call: TRBV5-1
cdr3_aa: CASSLTVSYNEQFF

j_call: TRBJ1-1
v_call: TRBV6-5
cdr3_aa: CASSYGGELGTEAFF

j_call: TRBJ2-4
v_call: TRBV7-9
cdr3_aa: CASSLVPELGNIQYF

j_call: TRBJ2-3
v_call: TRBV29-1
cdr3_aa: CSVARGTNTDTQYF

j_call: TRBJ1-5
v_call: TRBV25-1
cdr3_aa: CASSVFPPGTGYGQPQHF

j_call: TRBJ1-1
v_call: TRBV6-5
cdr3_aa: CASSPSDRMEEAFF

j_call: TRBJ2-2
v_call: TRBV30
cdr3_aa: CAWSVLPGELFF

j_call: TRBJ1-2
v_call: TRBV5-5
cdr3_aa: CASGRTGTATNYGYTF

j_call: TRBJ1-1
v_call: TRBV30
cdr3_aa: CAWSWGHGNTEAFF

j_call: TRBJ2-5
v_call: TRBV19
cdr3_aa: CASSAARGKETQYF

j_call: TRBJ2-3
v_call: TRBV19
cdr3_aa: CASRRAGGGDTQYF

j_call: TRBJ1-1
v_call: TRBV29-1
cdr3_aa: CSVGNRGGLGDEAFF

j_call: TRBJ1-1
v_call: TRBV6-5
cdr3_aa: CASSYRTTGVTEAFF

j_call: TRBJ1-1
v_call: TRBV30
cdr3_aa: CAWGRQDWNTEAFF